This TCR beta chain was identified in a study of blood T cell repertoires in COVID-19. Study-wide context: The analysed material was cDNA or gDNA that came from T cells, B-cell-depleted T cells, or PBMCs.

The table came from immunoSEQ multiplex PCR; TCRdb's copy has only in-frame clones and leaves some out. The table has 370,000 or so clones, approximately 87% seen once. The sample consisted of PBMCs or T cells enriched from blood (not recorded which). This receptor was identified in a man aged 25 to 45 who had recovered from COVID-19.

The CDR3: CASSLVGGEQYF. CDR3 DNA: TGTGCCAGCAGCTTGGTCGGGGGCGAGCAGTACTTC. The V call is TRBV5-8, the J call TRBJ2-7, with D perhaps TRBD2 (6 bases). With 0 bases removed from V and 6 bases from J, the gap between germline ends came to 7 bases. CDR1 is SGHTS, CDR2 YDEGEE, per germline. This CDR3 is 12 amino acids long.